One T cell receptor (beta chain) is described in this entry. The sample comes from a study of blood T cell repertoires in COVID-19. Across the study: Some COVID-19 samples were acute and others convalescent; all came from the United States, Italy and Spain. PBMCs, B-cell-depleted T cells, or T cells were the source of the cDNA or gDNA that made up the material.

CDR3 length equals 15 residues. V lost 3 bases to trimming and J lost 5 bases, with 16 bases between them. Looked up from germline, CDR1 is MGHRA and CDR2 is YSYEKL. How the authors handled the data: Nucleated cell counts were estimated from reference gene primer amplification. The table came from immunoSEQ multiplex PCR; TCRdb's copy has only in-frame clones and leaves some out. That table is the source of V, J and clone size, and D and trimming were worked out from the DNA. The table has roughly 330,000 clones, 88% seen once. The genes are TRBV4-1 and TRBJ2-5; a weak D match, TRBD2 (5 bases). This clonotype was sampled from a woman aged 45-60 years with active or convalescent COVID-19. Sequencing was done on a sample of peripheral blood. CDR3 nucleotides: TGCGCCAGCAGCCACGACCCGGGGTCGTACGAGACCCAGTACTTC. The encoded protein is CASSHDPGSYETQYF.